A selection of T cell receptor beta chains follows, all from one sample in a study of blood T cell repertoires in COVID-19. Clones were read by immunoSEQ multiplex PCR, and TCRdb kept only the in-frame ones, dropping some. The sample carries 180,000 or so clones, about 85% recorded once. Material: peripheral blood. These TCRs come from a woman between 55 and 75 years old with acute or convalescent COVID-19. The CDR3 runs from the conserved cysteine through the conserved F or W. The order of the fields is CDR3 protein, CDR3 DNA, clone size, V gene, J gene, D gene. A D gene is named only where the DNA matches it firmly. Clone size is not always given. Where it is, it says once, few, many or a class for expanded clones.

CASSQRGRVNEKLFF,TGTGCCAGCAGCCAGAGAGGGAGAGTTAATGAAAAACTGTTTTTT,-,TRBV6-5,TRBJ1-4,-
CASSLEGGSYNEQFF,TGTGCCAGCAGCTTGGAAGGGGGCTCCTACAATGAGCAGTTCTTC,-,TRBV5-4,TRBJ2-1,-
CASSSPQGDTQYF,TGTGCCAGCAGCTCGCCCCAGGGAGATACGCAGTATTTT,-,TRBV5-4,TRBJ2-3,-
CATSKTDSGKQPQHF,TGTGCCACCTCGAAAACGGACAGCGGAAAACAGCCCCAGCATTTT,-,TRBV7-9,TRBJ1-5,-
CAISDREGSGNTIYF,TGTGCCATCAGCGACAGGGAAGGATCAGGAAACACCATATATTTT,-,TRBV10-3,TRBJ1-3,TRBD1
CASLGQVSDEQFF,TGTGCCAGTCTCGGACAGGTTAGCGATGAGCAGTTCTTC,-,TRBV2,TRBJ2-1,TRBD1
CAIWRGGTGELFF,TGTGCCATCTGGAGGGGTGGTACCGGGGAGCTGTTTTTT,-,TRBV6-6,TRBJ2-2,-
CASSQGIWDRGDGYTF,TGTGCCAGCAGCCAAGGCATCTGGGACAGGGGGGATGGCTACACCTTC,-,TRBV3-1/TRBV3-2,TRBJ1-2,TRBD1
CASSLTQGSGNTIYF,TGCGCCAGCAGCTTGACCCAGGGTTCTGGAAACACCATATATTTT,-,TRBV5-1,TRBJ1-3,-
CASGAYGYTF,TGTGCCAGCGGGGCCTATGGCTACACCTTC,-,TRBV6-5,TRBJ1-2,-
CASREVGTAFKGNQPQHF,TGTGCCAGCAGAGAGGTCGGGACAGCTTTTAAGGGCAATCAGCCCCAGCATTTT,-,TRBV19,TRBJ1-5,TRBD1
CASSPKGQPNTEAFF,TGTGCCAGCTCACCGAAGGGACAGCCGAACACTGAAGCTTTCTTT,-,TRBV18,TRBJ1-1,TRBD1
CASSPVTSYNEQFF,TGCGCCAGCAGCCCGGTAACGTCCTACAATGAGCAGTTCTTC,-,TRBV5-1,TRBJ2-1,-
CASSFDRGYEQYF,TGTGCCAGCAGTTTTGACAGGGGTTACGAGCAGTACTTC,-,TRBV6-5,TRBJ2-7,TRBD1
CASSDSGGIQETQYF,TGTGCCAGTAGTGATAGCGGGGGTATCCAAGAGACCCAGTACTTC,-,TRBV19,TRBJ2-5,TRBD2
CASSTSGLSEQFF,TGTGCCAGTAGTACCTCCGGACTCAGCGAGCAGTTCTTC,-,TRBV19,TRBJ2-1,-
CASSHGLAGVPEVLNNEQFF,TGTGCCAGCAGCCACGGACTAGCGGGAGTCCCGGAGGTACTCAACAATGAGCAGTTCTTC,-,TRBV3-1/TRBV3-2,TRBJ2-1,TRBD2
CSASQRGSWSNQPQHF,TGCAGTGCTAGTCAACGGGGTAGTTGGAGCAATCAGCCCCAGCATTTT,few,TRBV20-1,TRBJ1-5,-
CASGMSDVNYLDEQYF,TGTGCCAGCGGAATGTCAGATGTAAACTACTTGGACGAGCAGTACTTC,-,TRBV6-6,TRBJ2-7,-
CASSLRGGNTIYF,TGTGCCAGCAGCTTGAGGGGGGGAAACACCATATATTTT,-,TRBV5-4,TRBJ1-3,-
CASSVSNEQFF,TGTGCCAGCAGCGTTAGCAATGAGCAGTTCTTC,-,TRBV7-2,TRBJ2-1,-
CASSMGRARETQYF,TGTGCCAGTAGTATGGGGAGGGCCAGAGAGACCCAGTACTTC,-,TRBV19,TRBJ2-5,TRBD2
CASSARTGKYNEQFF,TGCGCCAGCAGCGCCCGGACGGGGAAGTACAATGAGCAGTTCTTC,once,TRBV5-1,TRBJ2-1,-
CASSDDDFGGNEQFF,TGTGCCAGCAGTGACGACGACTTCGGCGGCAATGAGCAGTTCTTC,-,TRBV6-1,TRBJ2-1,-
CASSSTGGYGYTF,TGTGCCAGCAGCTCGACAGGGGGTTATGGCTACACCTTC,-,TRBV11-3,TRBJ1-2,TRBD1
CASSPQGRWDLPYEQYF,TGTGCCAGCAGCCCCCAGGGCAGGTGGGACTTACCCTACGAGCAGTACTTC,-,TRBV3-1/TRBV3-2,TRBJ2-7,-
CSVASDRGFNSGYTF,TGCAGCGTTGCTTCGGACAGGGGGTTTAACAGTGGCTACACCTTC,-,TRBV29-1,TRBJ1-2,TRBD1
CASSPRAIQGREQFF,TGTGCCAGCAGCCCCCGTGCTATACAGGGCCGGGAGCAGTTCTTC,-,TRBV5-6,TRBJ2-1,-